This T cell receptor (beta chain) was found in a study of human T cells and chemical hapten exposure. TCRdb re-derived calls from the RACE reads in MiXCR, one entry per CDR3 protein. Here the sample spans approximately 110,000 distinct CDR3 sequences, approximately 9.9% being singletons. Described time point: patch test 1, 2 weeks after DPC sensitization. Treatment described: therapeutic diphenylcyclopropenone sensitization with weekly scalp DPC. This clonotype appeared once. V gave up 1 base and J gave up 9 bases, with 9 bases separating them. Germline CDR1 is SGHDN and CDR2 is FVKESK. The CDR3 is 12 amino acids.

The J gene is TRBJ1-1, the V gene TRBV14; D is ambiguous. The sequence derives from a woman between 40 and 50 years old with alopecia areata. Some clones in this sample may be carry-over from other donors' samples. Sequencing was performed on whole blood, taken in connection with sensitization to the hapten diphenylcyclopropenone (DPC). CDR3 residues: CASSQGRPQAFF. CDR3 coding DNA: TGTGCCAGCAGCCAAGGCAGGCCTCAAGCTTTCTTT.